This TCR beta chain was captured by sequencing in a study of shared clonotypes between healthy human individuals. Overall study findings and caveats: Relative to memory subsets, naive subsets generally showed larger estimated richness.

The germline gives CDR1 SGDLS, CDR2 YYNGEE. The CDR3 is made up of 18 amino acids. V trimming: 1 base; J trimming: 5 bases; junction bases outside the gene matches: 12. In regard to this clone: Antigen specificity is unknown.

TCRdb keeps only in-frame clones here, not all; method: immunoSEQ multiplex PCR. The table has approximately 2.5 million clones, 85% to 95% seen once; the top ten hold around 0.14%. The origin of this receptor is a man aged 18 to 35 in good health. This chain connects TRBV9 to TRBJ2-1, with 10 nucleotides matching TRBD2. What was sequenced was naive CD4+ T cells sorted from blood. Subset denoted: CD45RA+ positively selected. CDR3 region: CASSVSTSGTSRDNEQFF. CDR3 nucleotides: TGTGCCAGCAGCGTAAGCACTAGCGGGACCTCCCGGGACAATGAGCAGTTCTTC.